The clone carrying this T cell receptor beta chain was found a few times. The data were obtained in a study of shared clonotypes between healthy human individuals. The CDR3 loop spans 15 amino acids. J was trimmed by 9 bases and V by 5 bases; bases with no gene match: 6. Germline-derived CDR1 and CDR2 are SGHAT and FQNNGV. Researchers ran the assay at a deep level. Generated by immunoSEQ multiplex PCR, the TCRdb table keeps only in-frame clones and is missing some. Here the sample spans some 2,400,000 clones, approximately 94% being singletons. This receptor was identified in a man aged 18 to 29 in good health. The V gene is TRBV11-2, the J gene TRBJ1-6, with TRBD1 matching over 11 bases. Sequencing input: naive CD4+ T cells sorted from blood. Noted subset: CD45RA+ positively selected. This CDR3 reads CASSLTGTGGSPLHF. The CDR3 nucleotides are TGTGCCAGCAGCCTGACCGGGACAGGGGGTTCACCCCTCCACTTT.